The present T cell receptor beta chain was sequenced within a study of blood T cell repertoires in COVID-19. Study summary: The United States, Italy and Spain were the sources of the acute and convalescent COVID-19 samples. PBMCs, B-cell-depleted T cells, or T cells provided the cDNA or gDNA that made up the material.

Seattle's enrolled individuals joined amid active infection and were then monitored longitudinally. Original data processing: Amplified reference gene primers provided the basis for estimating nucleated cell counts. The repertoire was sequenced with immunoSEQ multiplex PCR; TCRdb's copy has only in-frame clones and lacks some. For V, J and clone size, that table is used; D and trimming come from the DNA. This table holds about 57,000 clones, about 85% found once. The CDR3 spans 14 residues. The V gene's germline CDR1 is LNHDA and CDR2 SQIVND (reference sequence). Losses at the gene ends were 5 bases for V and 1 base for J; bases not matched to a gene: 4.

The sequence came from a woman older than 75 with COVID-19, enrolled during active disease. The source material was peripheral blood. The chain has TRBV19 and TRBJ1-1; 7 positions agree with TRBD1. The CDR3 protein is CASSDRARNTEAFF. CDR3 nucleotide sequence: TGTGCCAGTAGTGACAGGGCTCGGAACACTGAAGCTTTCTTT.